The 9 T cell receptor beta chains below all came from one sample that was sequenced in a study of blood T cells in healthy people across ages. Primers used in a second PCR of roughly 7 to 12 cycles were a sample-barcoded 5' primer and a J-beta primer mix. In TCRdb, the 5' RACE reads were re-called with MiXCR into one record per CDR3 protein. The sample has roughly 1,700,000 distinct CDR3 sequences; approximately 28% are singletons. Sample: blood. These receptors were taken from a woman aged 25-40 years in good health.

This clonotype was seen a few times. The rearrangement joins TRBV9 to TRBJ2-7; 7 positions agree with TRBD1. Trimming at V came to 4 bases and at J to 3 bases, leaving 10 bases not matched to a gene. The CDR3 is 15 residues long. Germline V gene data show CDR1 as SGDLS and CDR2 as YYNGEE. CDR3 bases: TGTGCCAGCAGCCCACCCGGGACAGTCAACTACGAGCAGTACTTC. It is translated as CASSPPGTVNYEQYF.

The chain combines TRBV5-5 with TRBJ2-5; TRBD2 matches at 10 bases. The better agreement between TRBJ2-7 and the DNA end casts doubt on the J call. The CDR3 is 14 amino acids. Germline CDR1 and CDR2: SGHKS and YYEKEE (reference sequence). The CDR3 here is CASSHTSGVGEQYF. The CDR3 nucleotides are TGTGCCAGCAGCCATACTAGCGGGGTAGGCGAGCAGTACTTC.

This clonotype came up many times. The rearrangement uses TRBV20-1 and TRBJ2-7; TRBD2 aligns across 11 bases. V trimming: 1 base; J trimming: 0 bases; junction bases outside the gene matches: 11. Germline-derived CDR1 and CDR2 are DFQATT and SNEGSKA (reference sequence). The CDR3 has 18 residues. The CDR3 sequence: CSARADGSGGGGSYEQYF. The DNA of the CDR3 is TGCAGTGCTAGAGCGGATGGTAGCGGGGGGGGAGGCTCCTACGAGCAGTACTTC.

A word on this clonotype: A junction boundary mismatches the germline segment, possibly from a read error. The rearrangement links TRBV4-1 to TRBJ1-6; 7 nucleotides agree with TRBD1. This CDR3 is built from 16 residues. The V gene's germline CDR1 is MGHRA and CDR2 YSYEKL. The CDR3 loop is CASSLPRTGYNSPLDF. Here the CDR3 DNA reads TGCGCCAGCAGCCTGCCGAGGACAGGCTATAATTCACCCCTCGACTTT.

The chain uses TRBV6-5 and TRBJ2-5; D remains unclear. The CDR3 covers 14 residues. Trimming removed 6 bases from V and 5 bases from J, with 16 bases in between. Germline V CDR1 and CDR2: MNHEY, SVGAGI. CDR3 sequence: CASRARPESETQYF. Here the CDR3 DNA reads TGTGCCAGCAGGGCCCGCCCGGAGTCGGAGACCCAGTACTTC.

This sequence joins TRBV20-1 and TRBJ2-3; tentatively, D is TRBD2 (5 bases). Trimming cost V 8 bases and J 6 bases, with 27 bases left between them. Per the germline V gene, CDR1 is DFQATT and CDR2 is SNEGSKA (reference sequence). This CDR3 spans 16 amino acids. CDR3 loop: CSTLPGYTQISDTQYF. The CDR3 DNA is TGCAGTACTTTACCGGGATACACACAGATATCGGATACGCAGTATTTT.

Notes on this clonotype: Possible read error: a much larger clone is one base away. This chain uses TRBV7-2 with TRBJ2-5, with D perhaps being TRBD1 or TRBD2 (5 bases each). The V end was cut by 7 bases, the J end by 5 bases, with 20 bases between. This CDR3 spans 15 amino acids. Germline CDR1 SGHTA, CDR2 FQGNSA. The CDR3 sequence is CASNLGTATKETQYF. Written as DNA, the CDR3 is TGTGCCAGCAACCTAGGGACCGCAACAAAGGAGACCCAGTACTTC.

This clonotype was seen at least ten times. The CDR3 sequence: CASSLQPTSGASTDTQYF. The CDR3 nucleotides read TGCGCCAGCAGCCTCCAACCAACTAGCGGGGCTAGCACAGATACGCAGTATTTT. The V gene is TRBV5-1, the J gene TRBJ2-3; 10 nucleotides agree with TRBD2. This CDR3 has 18 residues. Trimming at V came to 4 bases and at J to 0 bases, leaving 11 bases not matched to a gene. Looked up from germline, CDR1 is SGHRS and CDR2 is YFSETQ.

This clonotype was seen a few times. At one of its ends the junction is not consistent with the germline gene, which may arise from a read error. The chain uses TRBV13 and TRBJ1-1; perhaps TRBD1 as D (5 bases). The CDR3 extends over 13 amino acids. Germline CDR1 reads PRHDT; CDR2 reads FYEKMQ (reference sequence). In nucleotides, the CDR3 is TGTACCAGCGCCGTCAGGGCGAACACTGAAGCTTTCTTT. This codes for CTSAVRANTEAFF.